The rows below give T cell receptor beta chains drawn from one sample of a study of blood T cell repertoires in COVID-19. The table came from immunoSEQ multiplex PCR; TCRdb's copy has only in-frame clones and leaves some out. The sample includes about 70,000 clones, 88% of them seen just once. Specimen: peripheral blood. Every receptor here comes from a human donor in a cohort sampled during active COVID-19. The CDR3 runs from the conserved cysteine through the conserved F or W. Each record gives: V gene, CDR3 protein.

V gene: TRBV5-4
CDR3 protein: CASSPTGGQGSSEQYF

V gene: TRBV29-1
CDR3 protein: CSVEQGVEGYTF

V gene: TRBV3-1/TRBV3-2
CDR3 protein: CASANRGSEQYF

V gene: TRBV7-9
CDR3 protein: CASSPRGSGRGNEQFF

V gene: TRBV29-1
CDR3 protein: CSAQSGFRGYTF

V gene: TRBV27
CDR3 protein: CASSPPHSGEQFF

V gene: TRBV18
CDR3 protein: CASSPPKAGTEAFF

V gene: TRBV15
CDR3 protein: CATSRVPGSNQPQHF

V gene: TRBV5-6
CDR3 protein: CASSLLVGTSGYNEQFF

V gene: TRBV28
CDR3 protein: CASSSATGVSNEQFF

V gene: TRBV11-2
CDR3 protein: CASSLDRGNQPQHF

V gene: TRBV19
CDR3 protein: CASSIQRDSYEQYF

V gene: TRBV5-1
CDR3 protein: CASSRSGAGEQYF

V gene: TRBV10-3
CDR3 protein: CAISESELDRANNEQFF

V gene: TRBV5-4
CDR3 protein: CASSLGGRDTQYF

V gene: TRBV10-3
CDR3 protein: CAISPASGSKGLFF

V gene: TRBV19
CDR3 protein: CASSVLPTASYGYTF

V gene: TRBV5-1
CDR3 protein: CASSGGTGANYEQYF

V gene: TRBV7-9
CDR3 protein: CASSPTSGSDTQYF

V gene: TRBV13
CDR3 protein: CASSLGPASGGLDEQFF

V gene: TRBV18
CDR3 protein: CASSPGLWEQFF

V gene: TRBV3-1/TRBV3-2
CDR3 protein: CASSWTSGSGRNEQFF

V gene: TRBV21-1
CDR3 protein: CASSKGQGLPDLTDTQYF

V gene: TRBV18
CDR3 protein: CASGRGDLSYEQYF

V gene: TRBV27
CDR3 protein: CASSHRGFTGELFF

V gene: TRBV28
CDR3 protein: CASSLPSGGGTDTQYF

V gene: TRBV28
CDR3 protein: CASSPIRLGTDYNEQFF

V gene: TRBV4-2
CDR3 protein: CASSPQGLAASSYNEQFF

V gene: TRBV4-1
CDR3 protein: CASSQVPGENIQYF